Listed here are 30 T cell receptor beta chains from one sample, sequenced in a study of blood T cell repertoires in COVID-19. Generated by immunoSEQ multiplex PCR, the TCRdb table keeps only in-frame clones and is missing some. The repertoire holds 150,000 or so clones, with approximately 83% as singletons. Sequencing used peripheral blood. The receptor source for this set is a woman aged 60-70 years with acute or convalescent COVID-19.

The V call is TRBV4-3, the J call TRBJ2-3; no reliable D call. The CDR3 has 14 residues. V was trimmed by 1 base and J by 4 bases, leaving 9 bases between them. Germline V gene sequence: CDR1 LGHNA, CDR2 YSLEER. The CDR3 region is CASSQGLASDTQYF. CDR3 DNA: TGCGCCAGCAGCCAAGGCTTGGCTTCAGATACGCAGTATTTT.

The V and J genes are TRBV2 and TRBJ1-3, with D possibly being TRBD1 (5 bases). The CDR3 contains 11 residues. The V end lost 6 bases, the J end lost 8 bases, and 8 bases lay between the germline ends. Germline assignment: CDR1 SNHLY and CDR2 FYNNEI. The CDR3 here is CASRGGYTIYF. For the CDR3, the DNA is TGTGCCAGCAGGGGGGGGTACACCATATATTTT.

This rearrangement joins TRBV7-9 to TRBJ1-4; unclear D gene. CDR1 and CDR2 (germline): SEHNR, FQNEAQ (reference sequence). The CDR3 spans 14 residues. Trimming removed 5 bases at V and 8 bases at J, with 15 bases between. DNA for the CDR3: TGTGCCAGCAGCCTCCACAACGACTGGGAAAAACTGTTTTTT. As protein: CASSLHNDWEKLFF.

In nucleotides, the CDR3 is TGTGCCAGCAGTTCGACAGGGGATGGCTACACCTTC. Residues: CASSSTGDGYTF. The chain has TRBV6-5 and TRBJ1-2, with 8 bases fitting TRBD1. This CDR3 has 12 amino acids. J gave up 6 bases and V 4 bases, and 1 base lay outside the gene matches. Germline CDR1 reads MNHEY; CDR2 reads SVGAGI.

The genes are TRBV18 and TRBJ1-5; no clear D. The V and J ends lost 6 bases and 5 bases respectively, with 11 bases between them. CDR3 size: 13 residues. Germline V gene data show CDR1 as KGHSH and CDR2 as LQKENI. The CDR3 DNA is TGTGCCAGCTCCGCTAAGGAGGATCAGCCCCAGCATTTT. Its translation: CASSAKEDQPQHF.

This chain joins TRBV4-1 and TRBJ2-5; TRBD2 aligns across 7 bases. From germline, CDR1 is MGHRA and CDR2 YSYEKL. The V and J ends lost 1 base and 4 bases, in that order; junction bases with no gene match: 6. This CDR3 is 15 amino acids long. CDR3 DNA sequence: TGCGCCAGCAGCCAAGTGGGAACGGGGGGAGAGACCCAGTACTTC. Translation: CASSQVGTGGETQYF.

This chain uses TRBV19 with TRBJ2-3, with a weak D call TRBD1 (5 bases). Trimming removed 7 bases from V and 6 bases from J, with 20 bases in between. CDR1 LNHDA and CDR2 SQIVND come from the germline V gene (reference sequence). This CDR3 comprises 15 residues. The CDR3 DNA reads TGTGCCAGTAATCCGCTTTGGGGCCTTGACGATACGCAGTATTTT. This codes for CASNPLWGLDDTQYF.

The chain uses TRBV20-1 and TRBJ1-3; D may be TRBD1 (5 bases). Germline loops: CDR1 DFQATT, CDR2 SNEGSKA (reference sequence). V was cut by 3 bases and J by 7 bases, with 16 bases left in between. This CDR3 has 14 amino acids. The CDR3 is CSASRSGGSNTIYF. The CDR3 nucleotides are TGCAGTGCTAGTCGGTCGGGGGGGAGTAACACCATATATTTT.

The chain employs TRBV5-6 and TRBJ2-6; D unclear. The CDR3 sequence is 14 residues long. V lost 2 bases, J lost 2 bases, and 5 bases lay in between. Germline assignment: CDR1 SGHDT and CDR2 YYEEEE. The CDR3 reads CASSLRAGANVLTF. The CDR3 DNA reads TGTGCCAGCAGCTTACGGGCTGGGGCCAACGTCCTGACTTTC.

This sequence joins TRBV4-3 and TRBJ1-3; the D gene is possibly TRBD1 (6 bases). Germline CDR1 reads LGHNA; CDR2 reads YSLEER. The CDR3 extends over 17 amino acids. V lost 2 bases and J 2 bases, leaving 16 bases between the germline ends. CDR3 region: CASSQSTGQTPGNTIYF. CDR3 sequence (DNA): TGCGCCAGCAGCCAATCGACAGGTCAGACCCCTGGAAACACCATATATTTT.

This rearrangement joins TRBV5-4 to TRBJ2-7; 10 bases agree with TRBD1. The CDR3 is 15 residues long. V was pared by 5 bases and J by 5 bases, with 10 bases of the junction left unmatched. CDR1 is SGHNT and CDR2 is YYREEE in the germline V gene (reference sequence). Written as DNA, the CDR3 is TGTGCCAGCAGTCCATTGGGACAGGGGTTCAACGAGCAGTACTTC. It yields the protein CASSPLGQGFNEQYF.

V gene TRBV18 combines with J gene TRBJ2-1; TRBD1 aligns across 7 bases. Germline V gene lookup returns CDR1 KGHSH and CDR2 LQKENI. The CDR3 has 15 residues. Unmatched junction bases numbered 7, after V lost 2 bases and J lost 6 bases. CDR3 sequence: CASSPDRVSVNEQFF. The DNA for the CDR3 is TGTGCCAGCTCACCAGACAGGGTATCCGTCAATGAGCAGTTCTTC.

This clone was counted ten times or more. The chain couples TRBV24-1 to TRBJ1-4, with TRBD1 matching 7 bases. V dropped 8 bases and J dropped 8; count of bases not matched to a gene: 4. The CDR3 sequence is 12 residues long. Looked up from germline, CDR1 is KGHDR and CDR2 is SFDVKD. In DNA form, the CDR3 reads TGTGCCACCAAGGGGGCCGTCGAAAAACTGTTTTTT. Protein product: CATKGAVEKLFF.

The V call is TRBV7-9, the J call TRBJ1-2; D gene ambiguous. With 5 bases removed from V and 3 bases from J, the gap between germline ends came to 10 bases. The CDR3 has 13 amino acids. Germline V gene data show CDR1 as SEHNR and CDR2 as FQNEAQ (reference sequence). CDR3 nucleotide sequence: TGTGCCAGCAGCCTCTTCTCAGACTATGGCTACACCTTC. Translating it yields CASSLFSDYGYTF.

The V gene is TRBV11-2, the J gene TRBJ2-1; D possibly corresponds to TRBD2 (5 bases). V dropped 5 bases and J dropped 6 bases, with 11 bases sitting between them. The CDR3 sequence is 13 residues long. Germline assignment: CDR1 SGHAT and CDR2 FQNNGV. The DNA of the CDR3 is TGTGCCAGCAGCCCCGAGCGGTTCAATGAGCAGTTCTTC. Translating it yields CASSPERFNEQFF.

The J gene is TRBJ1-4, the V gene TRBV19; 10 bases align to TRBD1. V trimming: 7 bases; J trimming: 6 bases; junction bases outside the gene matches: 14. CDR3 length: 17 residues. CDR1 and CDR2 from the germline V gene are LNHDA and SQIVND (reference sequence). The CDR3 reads CASNFRIRDRGYEKLFF. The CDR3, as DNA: TGTGCCAGTAATTTTAGAATTAGGGACAGGGGTTATGAAAAACTGTTTTTT.

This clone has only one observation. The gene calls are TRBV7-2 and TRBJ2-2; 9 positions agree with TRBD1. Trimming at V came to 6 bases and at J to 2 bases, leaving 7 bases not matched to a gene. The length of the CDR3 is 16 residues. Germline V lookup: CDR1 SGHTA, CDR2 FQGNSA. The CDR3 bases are TGTGCCAGCAGGGGTGGGACAGGGAGAAACACCGGGGAGCTGTTTTTT. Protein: CASRGGTGRNTGELFF.

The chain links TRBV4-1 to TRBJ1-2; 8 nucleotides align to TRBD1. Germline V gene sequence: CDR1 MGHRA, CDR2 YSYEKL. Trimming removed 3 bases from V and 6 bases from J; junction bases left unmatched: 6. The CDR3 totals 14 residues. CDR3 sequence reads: CASSHGQGGNGYTF. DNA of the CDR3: TGCGCCAGCAGCCACGGACAGGGAGGAAATGGCTACACCTTC.

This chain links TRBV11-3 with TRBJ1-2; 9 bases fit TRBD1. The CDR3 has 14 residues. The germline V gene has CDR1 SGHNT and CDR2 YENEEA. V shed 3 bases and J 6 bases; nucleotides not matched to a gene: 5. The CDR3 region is CASSLGQGGDGYTF. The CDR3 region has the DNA TGTGCCAGCAGCTTGGGACAGGGAGGGGATGGCTACACCTTC. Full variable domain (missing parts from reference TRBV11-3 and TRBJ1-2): EAGVVQSPRYKIIEKKQPVAFWCNPISGHNTLYWYLQNLGQGPELLIRYENEEAVDDSQLPKDRFSAERLKGVDSTLKIQPAELGDSAVYLCASSLGQGGDGYTFGSGTRLTVV.

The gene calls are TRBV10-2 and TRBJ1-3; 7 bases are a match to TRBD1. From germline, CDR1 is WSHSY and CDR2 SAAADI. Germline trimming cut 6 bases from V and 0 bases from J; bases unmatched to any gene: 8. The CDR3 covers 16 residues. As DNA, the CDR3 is TGCGCCAGCAGCGACGGGACAGTGAGCTCTGGAAACACCATATATTTT. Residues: CASSDGTVSSGNTIYF.

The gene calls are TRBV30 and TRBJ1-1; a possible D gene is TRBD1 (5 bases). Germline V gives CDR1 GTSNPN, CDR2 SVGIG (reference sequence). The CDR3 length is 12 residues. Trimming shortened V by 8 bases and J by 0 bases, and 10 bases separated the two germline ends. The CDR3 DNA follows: TGTGCCGGCGACAGAATGAACACTGAAGCTTTCTTT. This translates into CAGDRMNTEAFF.

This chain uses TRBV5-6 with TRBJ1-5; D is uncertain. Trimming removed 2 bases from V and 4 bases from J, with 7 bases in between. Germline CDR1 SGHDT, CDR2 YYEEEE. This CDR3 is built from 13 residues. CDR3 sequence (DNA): TGTGCCAGCAGCTTCGGGTGGAATCAGCCCCAGCATTTT. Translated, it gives CASSFGWNQPQHF.

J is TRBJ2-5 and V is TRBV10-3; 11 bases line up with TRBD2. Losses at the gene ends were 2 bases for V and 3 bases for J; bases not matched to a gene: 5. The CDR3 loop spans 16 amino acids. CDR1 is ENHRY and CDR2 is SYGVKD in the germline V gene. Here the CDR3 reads CAISEGSGGAKETQYF. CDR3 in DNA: TGTGCCATCAGTGAGGGTAGCGGGGGGGCCAAAGAGACCCAGTACTTC.

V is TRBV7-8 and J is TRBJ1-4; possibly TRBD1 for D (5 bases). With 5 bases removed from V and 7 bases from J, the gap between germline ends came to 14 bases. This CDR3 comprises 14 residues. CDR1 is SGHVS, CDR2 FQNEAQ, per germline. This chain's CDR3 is CASSQKSRVEKLFF. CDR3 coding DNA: TGTGCCAGCAGCCAGAAAAGCAGGGTTGAAAAACTGTTTTTT.

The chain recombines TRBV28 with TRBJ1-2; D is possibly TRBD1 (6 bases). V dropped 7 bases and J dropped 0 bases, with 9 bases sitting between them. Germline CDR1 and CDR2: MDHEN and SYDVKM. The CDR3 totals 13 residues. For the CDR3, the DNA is TGTGCCAGCAAGACAGGTCCTAACTATGGCTACACCTTC. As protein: CASKTGPNYGYTF.

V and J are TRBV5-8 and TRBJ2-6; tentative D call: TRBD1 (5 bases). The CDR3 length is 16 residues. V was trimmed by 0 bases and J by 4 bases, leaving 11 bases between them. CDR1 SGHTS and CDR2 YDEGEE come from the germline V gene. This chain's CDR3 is CASSLARGAGANVLTF. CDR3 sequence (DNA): TGTGCCAGCAGCTTGGCCCGTGGGGCAGGGGCCAACGTCCTGACTTTC. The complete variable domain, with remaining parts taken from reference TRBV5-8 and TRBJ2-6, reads EAGVTQSPTHLIKTRGQQATLRCSPISGHTSVYWYQQALGLGLQFLLWYDEGEERNRGNFPPRFSGRQFPNYSSELNVNALELEDSALYLCASSLARGAGANVLTFGAGSRLTVL.

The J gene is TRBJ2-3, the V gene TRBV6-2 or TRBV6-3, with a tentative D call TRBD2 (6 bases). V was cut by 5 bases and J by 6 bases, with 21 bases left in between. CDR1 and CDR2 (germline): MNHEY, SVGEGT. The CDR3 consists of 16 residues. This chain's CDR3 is CASSLGGIGFMDTQYF. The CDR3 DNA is TGTGCCAGCAGTCTCGGGGGAATCGGGTTCATGGATACGCAGTATTTT.

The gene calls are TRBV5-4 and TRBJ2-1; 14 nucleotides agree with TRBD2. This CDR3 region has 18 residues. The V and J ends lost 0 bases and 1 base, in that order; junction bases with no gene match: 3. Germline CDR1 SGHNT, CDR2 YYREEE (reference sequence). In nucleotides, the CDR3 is TGTGCCAGCAGCTTGGGAGGACTAGCGGGGGGATCCTACAATGAGCAGTTCTTC. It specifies CASSLGGLAGGSYNEQFF.

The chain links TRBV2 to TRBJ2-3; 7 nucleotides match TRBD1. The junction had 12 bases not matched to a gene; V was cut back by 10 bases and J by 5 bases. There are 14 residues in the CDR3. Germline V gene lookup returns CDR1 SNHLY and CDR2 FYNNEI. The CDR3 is CATGLDRFLDTQYF. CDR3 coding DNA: TGTGCCACCGGATTGGACAGGTTCTTAGATACGCAGTATTTT.

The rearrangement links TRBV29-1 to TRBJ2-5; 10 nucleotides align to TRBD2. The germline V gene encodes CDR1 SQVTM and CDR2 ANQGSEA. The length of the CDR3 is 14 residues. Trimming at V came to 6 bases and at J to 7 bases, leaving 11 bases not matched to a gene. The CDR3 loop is CSVAVGTSDGTQYF. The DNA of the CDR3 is TGCAGCGTGGCCGTTGGGACTAGCGATGGGACCCAGTACTTC.